The rows below give T cell receptor beta chains drawn from one sample of a study of cytomegalovirus exposure and HLA in healthy donors. Profiling relied on immunoSEQ multiplex PCR, and the TCRdb table lists in-frame clones only, not all of them. In the table there are tens of thousands of clones, about 68% of which are singletons. Sequencing input: PBMCs. The receptors were gathered from a woman in her thirties in good health and CMV-seropositive. The CDR3 runs from the conserved cysteine through the conserved F or W. The D gene is left open where the match is weak. Clone size, where shown, is once, few, many, or a class for clones that have expanded.

j_gene	d_gene	v_gene	abundance	CDR3nt	CDR3aa
TRBJ2-7	.	TRBV9	few	TGTGCCAGCAGCTTGACACCAGATTCCTACGAGCAGTACTTC	CASSLTPDSYEQYF
TRBJ2-1	TRBD2	TRBV7-2	.	TGTGCCAGCAGCTCCTTGTGGAGCGGGAACTACAATGAGCAGTTCTTC	CASSSLWSGNYNEQFF
TRBJ2-7	.	TRBV4-1	.	TGCGCCAGCAGCCAGACTAGCTCCTACGAGCAGTACTTC	CASSQTSSYEQYF
TRBJ1-4	.	TRBV30	few	TGTGCCTGGGGCGGGGGGGCAACAGCCGCAACTAATGAAAAACTGTTTTTT	CAWGGGATAATNEKLFF
TRBJ2-3	TRBD1	TRBV6-6	.	TGTGCCAGCAGTTTCACAGGGGAGAGCACAGATACGCAGTATTTT	CASSFTGESTDTQYF
TRBJ2-7	TRBD2	TRBV5-1	.	TGCGCCAGCAGCATCGGGACTAGCGGGAGCTATGAGCAGTACTTC	CASSIGTSGSYEQYF
TRBJ2-7	TRBD2	TRBV13	.	TGTGCCAGCAGCTTAGCCGGACTAGCGCGCGAGCAGTACTTC	CASSLAGLAREQYF
TRBJ1-1	TRBD1	TRBV2	few	TGTGCCAGCACCGACGGCAGGGGGTACGCTGAAGCTTTCTTT	CASTDGRGYAEAFF
TRBJ1-1	.	TRBV27	.	TGTGCCAGCAGTTTAATGGGAGGGCTGAGTGAAGCTTTCTTT	CASSLMGGLSEAFF
TRBJ1-4	.	TRBV6-5	few	TGTGCCAGCAGTCTGGGACAATTGAAGGGAAAACTGTTTTTT	CASSLGQLKGKLFF
TRBJ1-2	.	TRBV2	.	TGTGCCAGCAGTGAAAATGCGGCAGCCGGCCCGTATGGCTACACCTTC	CASSENAAAGPYGYTF
TRBJ2-7	.	TRBV5-6	.	TGTGCCAGCAGCTTGCGGGACGAGCAGTACTTC	CASSLRDEQYF
TRBJ1-1	TRBD1	TRBV5-4	.	TGTGCCAGCAGCTCCCCCGACAGGGCGAACACTGAAGCTTTCTTT	CASSSPDRANTEAFF
TRBJ1-1	.	TRBV21-1	.	TGTGCCAGCAGCAACACTACGGGACAGCACATCACTGAAGCTTTCTTT	CASSNTTGQHITEAFF
TRBJ2-5	TRBD2	TRBV7-9	.	TGTGCCAGCAGCTTAGGCGGGGGCCAAGAGACCCAGTACTTC	CASSLGGGQETQYF
TRBJ2-1	TRBD2	TRBV29-1	.	TGCAGCGTTGGGTGGGGCGGGAGGGGGTACAATGAGCAGTTCTTC	CSVGWGGRGYNEQFF
TRBJ2-1	TRBD2	TRBV6-1	.	TGTGCCAGCAGTGCTAATAGCGGGAGAGGGCAGTTCTTC	CASSANSGRGQFF
TRBJ2-2	TRBD2	TRBV7-7	.	TGTGCTAGCAGCTTATCGGGAGGCACCGGGGAGCTGTTTTTT	CASSLSGGTGELFF
TRBJ1-5	TRBD1	TRBV10-2	few	TGCGCCAGCAGCGATGTGACAGGGGGAAATCAGCCCCAGCATTTT	CASSDVTGGNQPQHF
TRBJ2-1	TRBD1	TRBV5-6	.	TGTGCCAGCAGCCCCGCCGGACAGGGGAGTAATGAGCAGTTCTTC	CASSPAGQGSNEQFF
TRBJ2-7	TRBD1	TRBV5-1	.	TGCGCCAGCAGCTTGGAGACAGGGAATTCATACGAGCAGTACTTC	CASSLETGNSYEQYF
TRBJ1-6	.	TRBV4-1	few	TGCGCCAGCAGCCAAGATTACGGGGTAGGTTCACCCCTCCACTTT	CASSQDYGVGSPLHF
TRBJ2-3	TRBD2	TRBV6-1	.	TGTGCCAGCGGGAGGGACTTCACTAGCACAGATACGCAGTATTTT	CASGRDFTSTDTQYF
TRBJ1-1	.	TRBV30	.	TGTGCCTGGCAGTCCATGAACACTGAAGCTTTCTTT	CAWQSMNTEAFF
TRBJ1-6	.	TRBV28	.	TGTGCCAGCAGTTTAGGCGGGACCCCCCGGGGATCACCCCTCCACTTT	CASSLGGTPRGSPLHF
TRBJ2-1	TRBD2	TRBV4-3	few	TGCGCCAGCAGCCAAGGGCTAGCGGGAGCAAGAGAGCAGTTCTTC	CASSQGLAGAREQFF
TRBJ1-2	.	TRBV28	.	TGTGCCAGCAGGGCTACAGGGTTCTATGGCTACACCTTC	CASRATGFYGYTF
TRBJ2-3	.	TRBV6-5	few	TGTGCCAGCAGTCCAGGGATTGCAGATACGCAGTATTTT	CASSPGIADTQYF
TRBJ2-7	TRBD1	TRBV28	.	TGTGCCAGCAGTCCAACCTCGGGACAGACCTACGAGCAGTACTTC	CASSPTSGQTYEQYF
TRBJ2-3	TRBD2	TRBV15	.	TGTGCCACCAGCAGAGACCGCAGCGGGGTTAGCACAGATACGCAGTATTTT	CATSRDRSGVSTDTQYF
TRBJ1-2	.	TRBV29-1	once	TGCAGCGTAGACAGCAACTATGGCTACACCTTC	CSVDSNYGYTF
TRBJ2-3	.	TRBV4-1	few	TGCGCCAGCAGCCAAGATCGTCCAGCGGTTAGCACAGATACGCAGTATTTT	CASSQDRPAVSTDTQYF
TRBJ1-5	.	TRBV6-1	.	TGTGCCAGCAGCCGACAGCTCTCGGGCAATCAGCCCCAGCATTTT	CASSRQLSGNQPQHF
TRBJ2-2	.	TRBV7-6	.	TGTGCCAGCAGCCCTTCGGGGACGAACACCGGGGAGCTGTTTTTT	CASSPSGTNTGELFF
TRBJ2-5	.	TRBV7-2	few	TGTGCCAGCAGCGAATCCGGACACGGACCTCAGTACTTC	CASSESGHGPQYF
TRBJ2-7	TRBD2	TRBV28	.	TGTGCCAGCAGATCACTAGCGGGAGTCGACGAGCAGTACTTC	CASRSLAGVDEQYF
TRBJ2-2	TRBD2	TRBV7-2	.	TGTGCCAGCAGCAAACTAGCGGGCTCGGCCGGGGAGCTGTTTTTT	CASSKLAGSAGELFF
TRBJ2-3	.	TRBV5-4	.	TGTGCCAGCAGCTCCGTAGCGTCTAGCACAGATACGCAGTATTTT	CASSSVASSTDTQYF
TRBJ2-2	TRBD1	TRBV25-1	.	TGTGCCAGCAGTGAACCCCGACAGGGGAACACCGGGGAGCTGTTTTTT	CASSEPRQGNTGELFF
TRBJ1-1	.	TRBV6-1	.	TGTGCCAGCAGCCTCCGGGGGGGGGATGAAGCTTTCTTT	CASSLRGGDEAFF
TRBJ2-1	.	TRBV7-2	once	TGTGCCAGCAGCTTGGTTGACAGTCTGCCCACCTACAATGAGCAGTTCTTC	CASSLVDSLPTYNEQFF
TRBJ2-2	TRBD2	TRBV9	.	TGTGCCAGCAGCCCAATGACTAGCGACCTTACGGGGGAGCTGTTTTTT	CASSPMTSDLTGELFF
TRBJ2-7	TRBD2	TRBV5-6	once	TGTGCCAGCAGCTTGGGCCCTAGCGGGAGTGGCGAGCAGTACTTC	CASSLGPSGSGEQYF